Following are 27 T cell receptor beta chains from one sample sequenced in a study of OX40 agonist ivuxolimab in advanced cancers. The method was immunoSEQ multiplex PCR; TCRdb's version includes in-frame clones alone and lacks a portion of them. The sample has some 66,000 clones, around 85% seen once. The starting material was CD4+ or CD8+ T cells sorted from blood, obtained in a trial of the OX40 agonist ivuxolimab. The receptors come from an adult with an advanced solid tumor such as melanoma, head and neck, liver or kidney cancer.

This sequence joins TRBV11-2 and TRBJ2-1; 11 bases are a match to TRBD2. The CDR3 consists of 16 residues. The V gene's germline CDR1 is SGHAT and CDR2 FQNNGV. V trimming: 1 base; J trimming: 5 bases; junction bases outside the gene matches: 4. DNA for the CDR3: TGTGCCAGCAGCTTAGGACTAGCGGGACGCCACAATGAGCAGTTCTTC. It is translated as CASSLGLAGRHNEQFF. Looking up the rest from reference TRBV11-2 and TRBJ2-1 gives the full variable domain: EAGVAQSPRYKIIEKRQSVAFWCNPISGHATLYWYQQILGQGPKLLIQFQNNGVVDDSQLPKDRFSAERLKGVDSTLKIQPAKLEDSAVYLCASSLGLAGRHNEQFFGPGTRLTVL.

This chain links TRBV11-1 with TRBJ1-1; TRBD1 aligns across 8 bases. Germline loops: CDR1 SGHAT, CDR2 FQDESV (reference sequence). V trimming: 3 bases; J trimming: 11 bases; junction bases outside the gene matches: 8. The CDR3 loop spans 13 amino acids. The CDR3 nucleotides are TGTGCCAGCAGCTTTCGACAGGGGTTTTTTGCTTTCTTT. Its translation is CASSFRQGFFAFF.

V is TRBV5-1 and J is TRBJ1-1; 10 bases agree with TRBD1. V was pared by 4 bases and J by 5 bases, with 5 bases of the junction left unmatched. CDR3 length: 14 amino acids. Per germline, CDR1 SGHRS and CDR2 YFSETQ. CDR3 coding DNA: TGCGCCAGCAGCCCCTGGACAGGGGGGACTGAAGCTTTCTTT. Translation gives CASSPWTGGTEAFF.

This sequence joins TRBV5-1 and TRBJ1-4; 7 bases are shared with TRBD1. The CDR3 totals 15 residues. With V trimmed by 3 bases and J by 8 bases, 10 bases remained unmatched. Germline V gene sequence: CDR1 SGHRS, CDR2 YFSETQ. The CDR3 region has the DNA TGCGCCAGCAGCTCTGACAGGGCCCGGAGGGAAAAACTGTTTTTT. Translation: CASSSDRARREKLFF.

This sequence joins TRBV28 and TRBJ2-1; the D is unclear. Germline CDR1 is MDHEN and CDR2 is SYDVKM. The CDR3 contains 13 residues. The ends were cut back, 6 bases at V and 10 bases at J, with 16 bases in the middle. CDR3 bases: TGTGCCAGCAGCGTCCTGTGGGTAGGAGAGCAGTTCTTC. This sequence encodes CASSVLWVGEQFF.

CDR3 sequence: CAISTTSGGKETQYF. Written as DNA, the CDR3 is TGTGCCATCAGTACGACTAGCGGGGGTAAAGAGACCCAGTACTTC. V is TRBV10-3 and J is TRBJ2-5; 12 positions match TRBD2. V lost 5 bases to trimming and J lost 3 bases; unmatched junction nucleotides: 4. The CDR3 contains 15 residues. Germline CDR1 is ENHRY and CDR2 is SYGVKD.

V usage is TRBV27 and J usage is TRBJ1-2, with 8 bases aligning to TRBD1. CDR1 and CDR2 from the germline V gene are MNHEY and SMNVEV (reference sequence). J gave up 5 bases and V 6 bases, and 5 bases lay outside the gene matches. The CDR3 sequence is 13 residues long. For the CDR3, the DNA is TGTGCCAGCAGCCAGGGGGCAGGGTATGGCTACACCTTC. It codes for CASSQGAGYGYTF.

The V and J genes are TRBV28 and TRBJ2-3; TRBD2 aligns across 9 bases. Per germline, CDR1 MDHEN and CDR2 SYDVKM. The J segment lost 4 bases and the V segment lost 3 bases, leaving 8 bases of the junction unmatched. The CDR3 runs to 16 residues. CDR3 amino acids: CASSLASGVIADTQYF. CDR3 DNA: TGTGCCAGCAGTTTGGCTAGCGGGGTAATCGCAGATACGCAGTATTTT.

The chain recombines TRBV5-1 with TRBJ2-3, with a weak D call TRBD2 (5 bases). CDR1 is SGHRS and CDR2 is YFSETQ in the germline V gene. This CDR3 contains 16 residues. V lost 1 base to trimming and J lost 2 bases, with 14 bases between them. The CDR3 region is CASSLPRAEYTDTQYF. The DNA of the CDR3 is TGCGCCAGCAGCTTGCCCCGAGCGGAGTACACAGATACGCAGTATTTT.

The V call is TRBV11-2, the J call TRBJ2-7, with D unresolved. Germline V gene sequence: CDR1 SGHAT, CDR2 FQNNGV. Trimming pared 2 bases from V and 4 bases from J, leaving 12 bases between. The CDR3 consists of 14 residues. As DNA, the CDR3 is TGTGCCAGCAGCTTAAAAGGTGGGGTTTACGAGCAGTACTTC. Encoded protein: CASSLKGGVYEQYF.

The chain joins TRBV27 to TRBJ1-1; D not certain. The CDR3 contains 12 residues. CDR1 and CDR2 from the germline V gene are MNHEY and SMNVEV (reference sequence). V dropped 0 bases and J dropped 6 bases, with 5 bases sitting between them. CDR3 nucleotides: TGTGCCAGCAGTTTATCCCGCCCTGAAGCTTTCTTT. This codes for CASSLSRPEAFF.

The chain couples TRBV30 to TRBJ1-2, with 8 bases identical to TRBD1. This CDR3 region has 15 residues. Germline V gene data show CDR1 as GTSNPN and CDR2 as SVGIG (reference sequence). Unmatched junction bases numbered 11, after V lost 4 bases and J lost 4 bases. The DNA for the CDR3 is TGTGCCTGGATGCCCCAGGGGGCGCGCGGCTATGGCTACACCTTC. Translating it yields CAWMPQGARGYGYTF. Complete variable domain (other parts from reference TRBV30 and TRBJ1-2): SQTIHQWPATLVQPVGSPLSLECTVEGTSNPNLYWYRQAAGRGLQLLFYSVGIGQISSEVPQNLSASRPQDRQFILSSKKLLLSDSGFYLCAWMPQGARGYGYTFGSGTRLTVV.

The chain links TRBV30 to TRBJ2-3; D possibly corresponds to TRBD2 (6 bases). There are 18 residues in the CDR3. Trimming stripped 0 bases from V and 2 bases from J, with 21 bases between. Germline CDR1 GTSNPN, CDR2 SVGIG (reference sequence). This CDR3 is CAWSVLGSGLRNTDTQYF. The CDR3 region has the DNA TGTGCCTGGAGTGTACTCGGGAGCGGGCTTCGGAACACAGATACGCAGTATTTT. The whole variable domain, remainder taken from reference TRBV30 and TRBJ2-3, is SQTIHQWPATLVQPVGSPLSLECTVEGTSNPNLYWYRQAAGRGLQLLFYSVGIGQISSEVPQNLSASRPQDRQFILSSKKLLLSDSGFYLCAWSVLGSGLRNTDTQYFGPGTRLTVL.

J is TRBJ2-2 and V is TRBV7-2; no reliable D call. Trimming shortened V by 3 bases and J by 6 bases, and 8 bases separated the two germline ends. Per germline, CDR1 SGHTA and CDR2 FQGNSA. There are 13 residues in the CDR3. The CDR3, as DNA: TGTGCCAGCAGCTTTTTCCGGGCCGGGGAGCTGTTTTTT. It codes for CASSFFRAGELFF.

V gene TRBV2 combines with J gene TRBJ1-1; D is ambiguous. This CDR3 comprises 14 residues. Deletions cut 7 bases from V and 0 bases from J, with 12 bases between. Germline assignment: CDR1 SNHLY and CDR2 FYNNEI. CDR3 bases: TGTGCCAGCACCAGACAAACCCTGAACACTGAAGCTTTCTTT. Its protein product is CASTRQTLNTEAFF. The full variable domain, with the rest looked up from reference TRBV2 and TRBJ1-1, is EPEVTQTPSHQVTQMGQEVILRCVPISNHLYFYWYRQILGQKVEFLVSFYNNEISEKSEIFDDQFSVERPDGSNFTLKIRSTKLEDSAMYFCASTRQTLNTEAFFGQGTRLTVV.

V is TRBV5-6 and J is TRBJ2-3; 7 nucleotides match TRBD2. Germline CDR1 is SGHDT and CDR2 is YYEEEE. Germline trimming cut 7 bases from V and 0 bases from J; bases unmatched to any gene: 8. The CDR3 sequence is 15 residues long. The DNA for the CDR3 is TGTGCCAGCTCTGGGGCTAGCGGAAGCACAGATACGCAGTATTTT. This encodes CASSGASGSTDTQYF.

The table lists this clone with a count of one. The chain links TRBV28 to TRBJ1-2; unclear D gene. CDR1 is MDHEN, CDR2 SYDVKM, per germline. The CDR3 is made up of 13 amino acids. Trimming left V 8 bases short and J 0 bases short, with 10 bases between. CDR3 region: CASYSDSNYGYTF. The CDR3 nucleotides read TGTGCCAGCTATTCGGACTCTAACTATGGCTACACCTTC.

As DNA, the CDR3 is TGTGCCAGTAGTTGGACAGGGCCGTCATACGAGCAGTACTTC. Amino acids: CASSWTGPSYEQYF. The chain has TRBV19 and TRBJ2-7; 8 bases align to TRBD1. Trimming at V came to 5 bases and at J to 4 bases, leaving 7 bases not matched to a gene. The CDR3 is made up of 14 amino acids. Germline V CDR1 and CDR2: LNHDA, SQIVND (reference sequence).

This chain links TRBV11-1 with TRBJ1-5; 8 bases are shared with TRBD1. J gave up 7 bases and V 8 bases, and 7 bases lay outside the gene matches. The germline gives CDR1 SGHAT, CDR2 FQDESV (reference sequence). The CDR3 sequence is 13 residues long. CDR3: CASGRTGLQPQHF. The CDR3 nucleotides read TGTGCCAGCGGAAGGACAGGGCTCCAGCCCCAGCATTTT.

Of note for this clone: A read error may produce the germline difference seen at one junction end. The chain employs TRBV11-2 and TRBJ2-2; D remains ambiguous. Germline V gives CDR1 SGHAT, CDR2 FQNNGV. The CDR3 runs 12 residues. CDR3 sequence (DNA): TGTGCCGGCAGCGTGAACACCGGGGAGCTGTTTTTT. This sequence encodes CAGSVNTGELFF. The variable domain in full, completed from reference TRBV11-2 and TRBJ2-2, reads EAGVAQSPRYKIIEKRQSVAFWCNPISGHATLYWYQQILGQGPKLLIQFQNNGVVDDSQLPKDRFSAERLKGVDSTLKIQPAKLEDSAVYLCAGSVNTGELFFGEGSRLTVL.

This rearrangement joins TRBV6-6 to TRBJ1-6; D unclear. The germline V and J ends were trimmed by 4 bases and 14 bases, with 15 bases remaining between them. Per germline, CDR1 MNHNY and CDR2 SVGAGI (reference sequence). CDR3 length equals 13 residues. CDR3 sequence reads: CASSSPAEATLHF. The CDR3 DNA reads TGTGCCAGCAGTTCCCCCGCCGAGGCCACCCTCCACTTT.

This chain links TRBV6-6 with TRBJ2-3, with TRBD2 identical over 7 bases. Germline CDR1 MNHNY, CDR2 SVGAGI (reference sequence). The CDR3 has 13 residues. The J segment lost 1 base and the V segment lost 6 bases, leaving 1 base of the junction unmatched. As DNA, the CDR3 is TGTGCCAGCAGCCTAGCGGGCACAGATACGCAGTATTTT. Encoded protein: CASSLAGTDTQYF.

This chain connects TRBV10-3 to TRBJ2-7; 11 nucleotides match TRBD1. Germline trimming cut 6 bases from V and 4 bases from J; bases unmatched to any gene: 2. This CDR3 has 13 residues. Germline assignment: CDR1 ENHRY and CDR2 SYGVKD. CDR3 in amino acids: CAIRDRGQYEQYF. The CDR3 coding sequence is TGTGCCATCAGGGACAGGGGGCAATACGAGCAGTACTTC.

This chain links TRBV30 with TRBJ2-1, with D uncertain. With 1 base removed from V and 8 bases from J, the gap between germline ends came to 9 bases. From germline, CDR1 is GTSNPN and CDR2 SVGIG (reference sequence). The CDR3 has 12 amino acids. The CDR3 loop reads CAWSAGRDEQFF. For the CDR3, the DNA is TGTGCCTGGAGTGCCGGTCGGGATGAGCAGTTCTTC.

This rearrangement joins TRBV19 to TRBJ1-1, with 8 bases that match TRBD1. Germline values: CDR1 LNHDA, CDR2 SQIVND (reference sequence). The CDR3 has 15 amino acids. Trimming cost V 5 bases and J 0 bases; bases outside gene matches: 5. In DNA, the CDR3 is TGTGCCAGTAGTGCCAGACAGGGGATGAACACTGAAGCTTTCTTT. It codes for CASSARQGMNTEAFF.

The gene calls are TRBV6-1 and TRBJ1-6, with D unclear. Between the trimmed V and J ends, which lost 3 bases and 8 bases, there was a span of 11 bases. Germline V gene lookup returns CDR1 MNHNS and CDR2 SASEGT. The CDR3 length is 14 residues. The CDR3 here is CASSEEISYSPLHF. CDR3 nucleotide sequence: TGTGCCAGCAGTGAGGAGATTAGCTATTCACCCCTCCACTTT.

The chain combines TRBV10-2 with TRBJ2-7; TRBD2 agrees at 12 bases. Germline V gene data show CDR1 as WSHSY and CDR2 as SAAADI. The ends lost 2 bases at V and 2 bases at J; junction bases unmatched: 1. The CDR3 has 15 residues. The chain's CDR3 is CASSERLAGAYEQYF. Here the CDR3 DNA reads TGCGCCAGCAGTGAGCGACTAGCGGGAGCCTACGAGCAGTACTTC.